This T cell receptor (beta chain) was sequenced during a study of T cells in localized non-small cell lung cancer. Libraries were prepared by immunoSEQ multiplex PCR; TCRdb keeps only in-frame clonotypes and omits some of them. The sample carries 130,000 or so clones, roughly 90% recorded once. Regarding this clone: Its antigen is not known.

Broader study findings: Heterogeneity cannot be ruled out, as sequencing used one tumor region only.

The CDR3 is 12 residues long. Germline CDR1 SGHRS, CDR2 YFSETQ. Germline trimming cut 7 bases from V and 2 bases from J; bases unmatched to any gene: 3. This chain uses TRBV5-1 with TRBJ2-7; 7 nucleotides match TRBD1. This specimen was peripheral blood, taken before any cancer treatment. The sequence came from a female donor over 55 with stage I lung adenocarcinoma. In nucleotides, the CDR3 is TGCGCCAGCGGGACAGAGACCTACGAGCAGTACTTC. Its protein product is CASGTETYEQYF.